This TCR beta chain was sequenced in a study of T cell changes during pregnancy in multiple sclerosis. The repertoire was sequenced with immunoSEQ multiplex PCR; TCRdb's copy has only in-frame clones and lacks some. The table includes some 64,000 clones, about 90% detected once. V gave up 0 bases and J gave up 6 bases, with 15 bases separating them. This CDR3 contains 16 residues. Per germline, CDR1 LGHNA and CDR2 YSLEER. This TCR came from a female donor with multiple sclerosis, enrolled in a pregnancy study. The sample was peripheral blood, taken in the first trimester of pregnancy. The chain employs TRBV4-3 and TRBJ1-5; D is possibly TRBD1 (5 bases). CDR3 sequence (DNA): TGCGCCAGCAGCCAAGATAGAATGGGGCGTAGTCAGCCCCAGCATTTT. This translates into CASSQDRMGRSQPQHF.